This TCR beta chain was captured in a study of neurological immune-mediated disorders. The cDNA was generated through 5'RACE incorporating 10-nucleotide random UMIs. Sequencing of 15-18 subjects in each run yielded over 200 million TCR-beta sequences. TCRdb reanalysed the 5' RACE reads using MiXCR and keeps one entry per CDR3 protein. The table has under 100,000 distinct CDR3 sequences, 13% seen once. Ten or more counts support this clonotype. The antigen remains undetermined. The time point here: longitudinal time-point 2. The starting material, 2 million PBMCs stored at -80 C, gave rise to the unsorted libraries. Study-wide results and limits: The greatest degree of TCR clonal expansion was observed in HTLV-1-associated myelopathy, with the lowest in multiple sclerosis, below that of healthy controls.

The length of the CDR3 is 15 residues. The germline gives CDR1 SQVTM, CDR2 ANQGSEA. Losses at the gene ends were 4 bases for V and 1 base for J; bases not matched to a gene: 6. Input material: PBMCs. This sequence originates from a female donor with HTLV-1-associated myelopathy (HAM/TSP). This chain uses TRBV29-1 with TRBJ1-3, with 8 bases lining up with TRBD1. CDR3 DNA: TGCAGCGTTGTCCAGGGGGCTATTTCTGGAAACACCATATATTTT. Translated: CSVVQGAISGNTIYF.